The present entry profiles one TCR beta chain with its context. The record originates from a study of blood T cell repertoires in COVID-19. Background on the study: Material from acute and convalescent COVID-19 was sourced from the United States, Italy and Spain. The analysed material was cDNA or gDNA that came from T cells, B-cell-depleted T cells, or PBMCs.

Study processing details: From reference gene primer amplification, estimates of nucleated cell counts were derived. The method was immunoSEQ multiplex PCR; TCRdb's version includes in-frame clones alone and lacks a portion of them. V, J and clone size are those of that table, while D and trimming were read from the DNA. The sample holds about 140,000 clones, more than 85% seen once. Germline assignment: CDR1 MGHDK and CDR2 SYGVNS. V lost 7 bases, J lost 0 bases, and 6 bases lay in between. The CDR3 is 12 residues long. The sequenced material came from peripheral blood. This rearrangement joins TRBV25-1 to TRBJ1-1, with D perhaps matching TRBD1 (5 bases). This TCR came from a human donor in a cohort sampled during active COVID-19. The CDR3 sequence: CASKGVNTEAFF. The DNA of the CDR3 is TGTGCCAGCAAAGGGGTGAACACTGAAGCTTTCTTT.